The rows below give T cell receptor beta chains drawn from one sample of a study of glioma-infiltrating T cells after dendritic cell vaccination. TCRdb's table, derived via immunoSEQ multiplex PCR, lists solely in-frame clones and lacks some. The sample has some 46,000 clones; approximately 91% are singletons. The sample in question was blood, obtained after dendritic cell vaccination. Every receptor here comes from a human donor with glioblastoma. Both conserved end residues are part of each CDR3.

J: TRBJ1-5
length: 15
V: TRBV7-9
CDR3: CASSLALGTDQPQHF

J: TRBJ2-3
length: 13
V: TRBV19
CDR3: CASSRLGGDTQYF

J: TRBJ1-1
length: 13
V: TRBV6-6
CDR3: CASSYGTGTEAFF

J: TRBJ1-2
length: 15
V: TRBV28
CDR3: CASSTRDRAIYGYTF

J: TRBJ1-2
length: 17
V: TRBV13
CDR3: CASRGPNSLEGLYGYTF

J: TRBJ2-3
length: 15
V: TRBV7-3
CDR3: CASSLTRGPPDTQYF

J: TRBJ2-1
length: 15
V: TRBV9
CDR3: CASSVAGADYNEQFF

J: TRBJ2-7
length: 14
V: TRBV28
CDR3: CASSLFGRDYEQYF

J: TRBJ2-1
length: 16
V: TRBV29-1
CDR3: CSVGLAGGKVYNEQFF

J: TRBJ2-5
length: 14
V: TRBV5-4
CDR3: CASSWGQSEETQYF

J: TRBJ1-5
length: 14
V: TRBV19
CDR3: CASSGQGLLSAQHF

J: TRBJ2-5
length: 14
V: TRBV28
CDR3: CASSFWDTQETQYF

J: TRBJ2-7
length: 15
V: TRBV7-2
CDR3: CASSPQVGLHYEQYF

J: TRBJ1-3
length: 14
V: TRBV27
CDR3: CASSGRGTGNTIYF

J: TRBJ2-7
length: 14
V: TRBV5-1
CDR3: CASSLELVSYEQYF

J: TRBJ2-1
length: 17
V: TRBV4-2
CDR3: CASSQDKGLAGRNEQFF

J: TRBJ2-7
length: 11
V: TRBV20-1
CDR3: CSARWGNEQYF

J: TRBJ1-4
length: 14
V: TRBV28
CDR3: CASRSGHRNEKLFF

J: TRBJ2-2
length: 13
V: TRBV6-6
CDR3: CASGRSNTGELFF

J: TRBJ2-3
length: 14
V: TRBV7-2
CDR3: CASSQGLAPDTQYF

J: TRBJ1-2
length: 14
V: TRBV18
CDR3: CASSPTSGVDGYTF

J: TRBJ2-3
length: 15
V: TRBV7-3
CDR3: CASSLRFDSTDTQYF

J: TRBJ1-5
length: 15
V: TRBV2
CDR3: CASSAESLSNQPQHF

J: TRBJ1-5
length: 17
V: TRBV7-2
CDR3: CASSLGPGGLSHQPQHF

J: TRBJ2-7
length: 16
V: TRBV4-2
CDR3: CASSHAGTGDSYEQYF

J: TRBJ1-2
length: 13
V: TRBV7-9
CDR3: CASSRDTNYGYTF

J: TRBJ1-5
length: 13
V: TRBV6-4
CDR3: CASSPENGQPQHF

J: TRBJ1-1
length: 14
V: TRBV13
CDR3: CASSLEGGVVEAFF

J: TRBJ1-5
length: 14
V: TRBV6-5
CDR3: CATNTGGRNQPQHF

J: TRBJ1-2
length: 11
V: TRBV28
CDR3: CASGTDYGYTF

J: TRBJ2-5
length: 13
V: TRBV6-5
CDR3: CASSYSPLGEQYF

J: TRBJ1-4
length: 15
V: TRBV6-6
CDR3: CASSALEQGYEKLFF

J: TRBJ2-7
length: 18
V: TRBV14
CDR3: CASSQEAGKAKSVYEQYF

J: TRBJ1-5
length: 16
V: TRBV7-2
CDR3: CASSATGVRNSQPQHF

J: TRBJ2-5
length: 13
V: TRBV28
CDR3: CASNLGTAETQYF

J: TRBJ2-1
length: 15
V: TRBV7-8
CDR3: CASSLGISPGGEQFF

J: TRBJ1-1
length: 13
V: TRBV7-9
CDR3: CASSLTGVTEAFF

J: TRBJ1-5
length: 15
V: TRBV5-5
CDR3: CASSFSGQGEQPQHF

J: TRBJ2-7
length: 14
V: TRBV28
CDR3: CASSPPGLDYEQYF

J: -
length: 12
V: TRBV7-9
CDR3: CASSVTRVEQYF

J: TRBJ2-1
length: 14
V: TRBV28
CDR3: CATEGVVAAYEQFF

J: TRBJ2-3
length: 16
V: TRBV18
CDR3: CASSPKRGSGTDTQYF

J: TRBJ2-1
length: 17
V: TRBV7-6
CDR3: CASSRRLADSSYNEQFF

J: TRBJ1-1
length: 14
V: TRBV6-6
CDR3: CASSYGELWTEAFF

J: TRBJ2-1
length: 15
V: TRBV5-1
CDR3: CASRPLAGSYNEQFF